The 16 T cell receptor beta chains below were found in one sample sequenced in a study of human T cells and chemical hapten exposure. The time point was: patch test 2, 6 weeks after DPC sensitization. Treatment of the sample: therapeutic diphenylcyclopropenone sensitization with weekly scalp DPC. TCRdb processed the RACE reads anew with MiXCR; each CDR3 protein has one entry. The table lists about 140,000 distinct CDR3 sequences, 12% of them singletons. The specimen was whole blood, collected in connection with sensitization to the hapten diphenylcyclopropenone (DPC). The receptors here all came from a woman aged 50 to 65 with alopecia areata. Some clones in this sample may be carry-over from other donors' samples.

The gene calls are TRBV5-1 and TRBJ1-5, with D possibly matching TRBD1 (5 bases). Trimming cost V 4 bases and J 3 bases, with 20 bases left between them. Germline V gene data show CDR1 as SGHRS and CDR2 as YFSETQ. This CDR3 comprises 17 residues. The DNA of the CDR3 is TGCGCCAGCAGCCCCGGGCTTGGGGGAGAGGACAATCAGCCCCAGCATTTT. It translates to CASSPGLGGEDNQPQHF.

The CDR3 spells CASSPWGGNEQFF. CDR3 nucleotide sequence: TGTGCCAGCAGCCCCTGGGGGGGGAATGAGCAGTTCTTC. The chain recombines TRBV3-1 with TRBJ2-1; 7 nucleotides match TRBD2. The CDR3 consists of 13 residues. The germline V gene has CDR1 LGHDT and CDR2 YNNKEL (reference sequence). Germline trimming cut 4 bases from V and 7 bases from J; bases unmatched to any gene: 4.

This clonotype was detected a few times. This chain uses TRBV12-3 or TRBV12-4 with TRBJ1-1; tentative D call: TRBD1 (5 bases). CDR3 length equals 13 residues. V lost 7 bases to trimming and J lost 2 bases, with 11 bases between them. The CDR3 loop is CASNSRGNTEAFF. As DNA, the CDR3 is TGTGCCAGCAACTCAAGGGGAAACACTGAAGCTTTCTTT.

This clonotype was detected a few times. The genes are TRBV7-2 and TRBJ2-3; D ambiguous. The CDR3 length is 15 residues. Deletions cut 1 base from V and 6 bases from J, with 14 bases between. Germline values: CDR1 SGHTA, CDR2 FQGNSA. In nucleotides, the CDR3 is TGTGCCAGCAGCTTAGTTTCACAGCTGAGGGATACGCAGTATTTT. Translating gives CASSLVSQLRDTQYF. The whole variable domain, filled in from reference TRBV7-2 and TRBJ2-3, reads GAGVSQSPSNKVTEKGKDVELRCDPISGHTALYWYRQSLGQGLEFLIYFQGNSAPDKSGLPSDRFSAERTGGSVSTLTIQRTQQEDSAVYLCASSLVSQLRDTQYFGPGTRLTVL.

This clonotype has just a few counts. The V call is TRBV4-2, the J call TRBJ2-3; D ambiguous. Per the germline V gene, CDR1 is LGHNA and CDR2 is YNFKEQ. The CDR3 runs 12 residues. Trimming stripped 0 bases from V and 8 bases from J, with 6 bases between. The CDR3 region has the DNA TGTGCCAGCAGCCAAGATGGGATTACGCAGTATTTT. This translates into CASSQDGITQYF.

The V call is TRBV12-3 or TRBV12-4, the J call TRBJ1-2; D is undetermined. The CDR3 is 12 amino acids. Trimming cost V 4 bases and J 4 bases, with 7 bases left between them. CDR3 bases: TGTGCCAGCAGTTCCGGTCTCTATGGCTACACCTTC. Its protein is CASSSGLYGYTF.

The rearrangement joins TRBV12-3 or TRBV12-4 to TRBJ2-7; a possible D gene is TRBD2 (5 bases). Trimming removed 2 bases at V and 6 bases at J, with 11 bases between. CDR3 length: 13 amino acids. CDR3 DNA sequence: TGTGCCAGCAGTTTAATCCGAGGGTCCGAGCAGTACTTC. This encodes CASSLIRGSEQYF.

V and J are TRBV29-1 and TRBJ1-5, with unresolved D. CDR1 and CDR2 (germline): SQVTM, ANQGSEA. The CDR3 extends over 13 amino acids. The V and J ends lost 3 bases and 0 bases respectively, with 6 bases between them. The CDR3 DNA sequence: TGCAGCGTTGAGTGGGGTAGCAATCAGCCCCAGCATTTT. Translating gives CSVEWGSNQPQHF.

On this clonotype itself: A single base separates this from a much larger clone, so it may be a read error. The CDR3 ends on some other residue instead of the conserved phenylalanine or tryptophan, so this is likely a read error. The CDR3 sequence: CASSQGLAEYEQYI. Written as DNA, the CDR3 is TGTGCCAGCAGCCAAGGGCTAGCCGAGTACGAGCAGTACATC. This chain connects TRBV3-1 to TRBJ2-7, with a tentative D call TRBD2 (5 bases). Germline-derived CDR1 and CDR2 are LGHDT and YNNKEL (reference sequence). CDR3 size: 14 residues. The V end lost 1 base, the J end lost 4 bases, and 11 bases lay between the germline ends.

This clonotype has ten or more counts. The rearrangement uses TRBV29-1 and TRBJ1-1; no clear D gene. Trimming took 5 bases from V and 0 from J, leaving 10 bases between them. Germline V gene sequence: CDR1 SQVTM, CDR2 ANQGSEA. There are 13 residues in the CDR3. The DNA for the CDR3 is TGCAGCGTTTCCCACGGGGTGAACACTGAAGCTTTCTTT. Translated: CSVSHGVNTEAFF. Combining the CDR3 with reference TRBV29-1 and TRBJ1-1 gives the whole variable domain SAVISQKPSRDICQRGTSLTIQCQVDSQVTMMFWYRQQPGQSLTLIATANQGSEATYESGFVIDKFPISRPNLTFSTLTVSNMSPEDSSIYLCSVSHGVNTEAFFGQGTRLTVV.

For the CDR3, the DNA is TGTGCCAGCAGTCCCGGGACAGGGGGCATAGCGAACTATGGCTACACCTTC. Amino acid sequence: CASSPGTGGIANYGYTF. The genes are TRBV27 and TRBJ1-2, with 12 bases that match TRBD1. Trimming at V came to 5 bases and at J to 2 bases, leaving 9 bases not matched to a gene. Per the germline V gene, CDR1 is MNHEY and CDR2 is SMNVEV (reference sequence). The CDR3 sequence is 17 residues long.

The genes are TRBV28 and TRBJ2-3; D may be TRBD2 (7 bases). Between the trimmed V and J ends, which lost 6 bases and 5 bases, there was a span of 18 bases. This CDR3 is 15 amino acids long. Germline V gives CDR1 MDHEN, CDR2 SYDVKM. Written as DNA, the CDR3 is TGTGCCAGCAGCCCCATAGGGGGGGCGGAAGATACGCAGTATTTT. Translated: CASSPIGGAEDTQYF.

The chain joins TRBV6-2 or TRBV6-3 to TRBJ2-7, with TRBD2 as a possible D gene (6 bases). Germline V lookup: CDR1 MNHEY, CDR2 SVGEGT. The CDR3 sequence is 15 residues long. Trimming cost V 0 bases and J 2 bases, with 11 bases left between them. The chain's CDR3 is CASSYSRTTTYEQYF. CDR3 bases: TGTGCCAGCAGTTACTCGAGGACTACCACCTACGAGCAGTACTTC.

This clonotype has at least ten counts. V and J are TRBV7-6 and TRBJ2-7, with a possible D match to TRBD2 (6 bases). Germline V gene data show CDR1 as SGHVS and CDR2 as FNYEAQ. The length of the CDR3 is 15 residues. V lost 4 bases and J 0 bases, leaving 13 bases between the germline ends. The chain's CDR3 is CASSSPSARSYEQYF. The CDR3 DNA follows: TGTGCCAGCAGCTCACCTAGCGCACGCTCCTACGAGCAGTACTTC.

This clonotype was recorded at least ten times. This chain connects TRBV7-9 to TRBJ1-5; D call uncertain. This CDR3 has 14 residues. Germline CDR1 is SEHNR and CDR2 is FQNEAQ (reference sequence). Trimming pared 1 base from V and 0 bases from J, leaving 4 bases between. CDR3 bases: TGTGCCAGCAGCTTAGGGCGTAGCAATCAGCCCCAGCATTTT. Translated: CASSLGRSNQPQHF.

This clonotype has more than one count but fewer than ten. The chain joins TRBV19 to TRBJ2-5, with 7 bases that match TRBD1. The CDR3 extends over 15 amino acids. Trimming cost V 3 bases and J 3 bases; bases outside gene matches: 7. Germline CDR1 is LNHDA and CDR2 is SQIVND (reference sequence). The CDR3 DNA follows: TGTGCCAGTAGTATGATGGACAGGACAAAAGAGACCCAGTACTTC. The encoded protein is CASSMMDRTKETQYF.